This T cell receptor (beta chain) was profiled in a study of CD8+CD57+ T cells in acquired aplastic anemia. Study-wide context: Sorted CD4+ plus CD8+ cells gave DNA averaging 3.2 ug.

The CDR3 is 19 amino acids. V lost 0 bases to trimming and J lost 2 bases; unmatched junction nucleotides: 13. Germline V gene sequence: CDR1 SGDLS, CDR2 YYNGEE. Study outcomes and limitations: The CD8+ Simpson's diversity of patients and controls was not significantly different. Sharing between patients and controls was observed for twenty-nine CD8+ CDR3 sequences.

The template used for profiling TCR beta VDJ and CDR3 was genomic DNA. TCRdb processed the reads anew with MiXCR; each CDR3 protein has one entry. This table holds approximately 190,000 distinct CDR3 sequences, 64% found once. This clonotype was recorded at least ten times. The antigen is unknown. The chain couples TRBV9 to TRBJ1-2, with 10 bases that match TRBD1. The sample taken for sequencing was sorted CD4+, CD8+, or CD8+CD57+ T cells (not recorded which) from PBMCs. The origin of this receptor is a human donor with severe aplastic anemia or a healthy control (not recorded which). The CDR3: CASSVASGTGVVSNYGYTF. CDR3 coding DNA: TGTGCCAGCAGCGTAGCGTCTGGGACAGGGGTGGTTAGCAACTATGGCTACACCTTC.